The rows below give T cell receptor beta chains drawn from one sample of a study of graft-versus-host responses after intestinal transplantation. No antigen is known for these receptors. Using immunoSEQ multiplex PCR, the repertoire was profiled, and TCRdb retains in-frame clones only, with some absent. Of over 100,000 clones detected, roughly 91% appear once; the ten largest clones hold about 0.11%. The sample was unstimulated CD4+ T cells sorted from spleen or lymph node cells, taken before intestinal transplant. Receptor source: a human donor who received an intestinal transplant. Each CDR3 is given with its conserved first and last residue. Size values are once, few and many counts, or a class for expanded clones, and some rows have none.

size	V	J	CDR3
-	TRBV28	TRBJ2-7	CASSLPAEAGGLDEQYF
-	TRBV19	TRBJ2-7	CASSDRPTDSYEQYF
-	TRBV29-1	TRBJ1-1	CSVDRGGGEAFF
-	TRBV27	-	CASSLVQARGGEQFF
-	TRBV28	TRBJ1-1	CASSFSGFDAEAFF
-	TRBV5-8	TRBJ2-1	CASSFYGTGAYNEQFF
-	TRBV7-9	TRBJ2-1	CASSNTRTANEQFF
-	TRBV5-1	TRBJ2-7	CASSLGSGQYDEQYF
-	TRBV7-2	TRBJ2-4	CASSPPGVAKNIQYF
-	TRBV5-4	TRBJ2-7	CASSATGPLSYEQYF
-	TRBV6-5	TRBJ1-1	CASSYETGTEAFF
-	TRBV9	TRBJ1-4	CASAVGLTNEKLFF
-	TRBV27	TRBJ2-7	CASSSRGGHSYEQYF
-	TRBV10-3	TRBJ2-3	CAIRDTETRGDTQYF
-	TRBV15	TRBJ2-7	CATSRDLGTSGFSYEQYF
-	TRBV4-2	TRBJ2-1	CASSQDGSNNEQFF
-	TRBV9	TRBJ2-3	CASSISGSSTDTQYF
-	TRBV18	TRBJ2-2	CASSRFSDTGELFF
-	TRBV2	TRBJ1-4	CASIILVGEKLFF
-	TRBV2	TRBJ2-7	CASTTPDSYRYEQYF
-	TRBV2	TRBJ2-2	CASGGSGELFF
-	TRBV7-7	TRBJ2-5	CASSSPSASGTQYF
-	TRBV7-9	TRBJ1-5	CASSLGTSNQPQHF
-	TRBV19	TRBJ2-4	CASSKGLAGGSGDIQYF
-	TRBV5-1	TRBJ2-1	CASSLVGQGEPQTNEQFF
once	TRBV6-6	TRBJ2-3	CASVRDSTDTQYF
once	TRBV30	TRBJ2-2	CAWLTGPGELFF
once	TRBV11-2	TRBJ1-1	CASSLPRQPTEAFF
-	TRBV7-9	TRBJ2-3	CASSLRGLAGEDTQYF
-	TRBV28	TRBJ2-2	CASSLSRPGELFF
-	TRBV30	TRBJ2-7	CAWADRGGHEQYF
-	TRBV29-1	TRBJ2-7	CSVGVAGKTYEQYF
-	TRBV9	TRBJ1-1	CASSSSNRGNTEAFF
-	TRBV14	TRBJ2-1	CASSQVGRTSYNEQFF
-	TRBV18	TRBJ1-2	CASSPSGYGYTF
-	TRBV18	TRBJ2-7	CASSHGTNSPIYEQYF
-	TRBV7-3	TRBJ2-3	CASSSNGRTDTQYF
-	TRBV2	TRBJ2-3	CASSRTDTQYF
-	TRBV7-3	TRBJ2-3	CASSLTPADTQYF
-	TRBV5-4	TRBJ1-2	CASSLQRGEGGYTF
-	TRBV5-1	TRBJ2-1	CASSLQRPPDEQFF
-	TRBV7-3	TRBJ2-7	CASSSTPGPSYEQYF
-	TRBV6-1	TRBJ2-5	CASSERTSGNSRETQYF
-	TRBV6-1	TRBJ2-3	CASRPAGGTDTQYF
-	TRBV5-1	TRBJ2-5	CASSLTGTARETQYF
-	TRBV19	TRBJ2-1	CASSIGSWANNEQFF
-	TRBV21-1	TRBJ2-7	CASSNASGSGSYEQYF
-	TRBV5-4	TRBJ2-3	CASSSPAGRATDTQYF
-	TRBV29-1	TRBJ1-2	CSVGTDYYGYTF
-	TRBV7-3	TRBJ2-1	CASSSQAGVYNEQFF
-	TRBV28	TRBJ2-2	CASRGGGEVTGELFF
-	TRBV30	TRBJ2-7	CAWDRAYEQYF
-	TRBV4-1	TRBJ1-6	CASSQDTQGYSPLHF
-	TRBV18	TRBJ2-4	CASSPPRNLENIQYF
-	TRBV5-1	TRBJ2-2	CASSSGLAGTGELFF
-	TRBV4-1	TRBJ1-2	CASSQEIGGHYGYTF
-	TRBV13	TRBJ2-5	CASSLGDGETQYF
few	TRBV29-1	TRBJ2-1	CSVKGLNEQFF
few	TRBV5-8	TRBJ2-7	CASSLVRGREQYF
-	TRBV28	TRBJ1-2	CASSPSGTGDYGYTF